One sample yielded the 9 T cell receptor beta chains listed below, sequenced in a study of human CD8 memory T cell subsets. UMI-labeled 5' RACE yielded the TCR beta libraries. No DNA is given; TCRdb re-called the 5' RACE reads and lists each CDR3 protein once. Seen in this sample are thousands of distinct CDR3 sequences; the ten most common clones hold around 22%. The specimen sequenced was CD8+ T cells from PBMCs. These receptors were obtained from a human donor in good health.

Frequency places this clonotype as medium-sized. The rearrangement joins TRBV5-1 to TRBJ1-4. CDR3 length equals 15 residues. Germline loops: CDR1 SGHRS, CDR2 YFSETQ. The CDR3 spells CASSKLTGTNEKLFF. The full variable domain, rest sourced from reference TRBV5-1 and TRBJ1-4, is KAGVTQTPRYLIKTRGQQVTLSCSPISGHRSVSWYQQTPGQGLQFLFEYFSETQRNKGNFPGRFSGRQFSNSRSEMNVSTLELGDSALYLCASSKLTGTNEKLFFGSGTQLSVL.

This clonotype is medium-sized by frequency. V is TRBV20-1 and J is TRBJ2-5; TCRdb selects TRBD1, and the lack of DNA leaves this call unchecked. There are 14 residues in the CDR3. The germline CDR1 and CDR2 sequences are DFQATT and SNEGSKA (reference sequence). The CDR3 protein is CSAGQGAIMETQYF.

The V call is TRBV11-2, the J call TRBJ1-2. CDR3 length: 16 amino acids. CDR1 SGHAT and CDR2 FQNNGV come from the germline V gene. CDR3 sequence reads: CASTLEGGRGVYGYTF.

The CDR3 sequence: CSVGAPGQLSRGYTF. V usage is TRBV29-1 and J usage is TRBJ1-2; TCRdb gives TRBD1 as the D gene, but with no DNA this cannot be confirmed. Germline assignment: CDR1 SQVTM and CDR2 ANQGSEA. The CDR3 is 15 residues long.

This chain uses TRBV19 with TRBJ2-1; TCRdb proposes TRBD2, but this gene call is untestable without DNA. Germline V gene sequence: CDR1 LNHDA, CDR2 SQIVND (reference sequence). The length of the CDR3 is 13 residues. The CDR3: CASTLAGLGEQFF.

The chain employs TRBV28 and TRBJ1-4; without DNA, the TCRdb call of TRBD1 cannot be checked. There are 16 residues in the CDR3. Germline V gives CDR1 MDHEN, CDR2 SYDVKM. CDR3 region: CASSPTGSGTNEKLFF.

This rearrangement joins TRBV28 to TRBJ2-7; TCRdb calls TRBD1, which cannot be checked without DNA. The CDR3 is 12 amino acids. Germline V gene data show CDR1 as MDHEN and CDR2 as SYDVKM. CDR3 sequence: CASRGQGTEQYF. The full variable domain, with the rest looked up from reference TRBV28 and TRBJ2-7, is DVKVTQSSRYLVKRTGEKVFLECVQDMDHENMFWYRQDPGLGLRLIYFSYDVKMKEKGDIPEGYSVSREKKERFSLILESASTNQTSMYLCASRGQGTEQYFGPGTRLTVT.

The rearrangement uses TRBV20-1 and TRBJ1-1; absent DNA, TCRdb's TRBD1 call cannot be checked. CDR1 and CDR2 (germline): DFQATT, SNEGSKA (reference sequence). This CDR3 comprises 13 residues. The CDR3 is CSARVEGQGEAFF.

The genes are TRBV27 and TRBJ2-1; with no DNA, the TCRdb D assignment of TRBD1 cannot be verified. The CDR3 spans 15 residues. CDR1 and CDR2 (germline): MNHEY, SMNVEV (reference sequence). CDR3 protein: CASSPNMGPYNEQFF.